This is a list of T cell receptor beta chains from one sample in a study of T cells in Graves' hyperthyroidism and ophthalmopathy. TCRdb recomputed calls from the multiplex PCR reads with MiXCR, one row per CDR3 protein. The repertoire consists of some 700,000 distinct CDR3 sequences, with roughly 17% occurring once and the leading ten covering about 14%. The specimen was blood. All receptors come from a man aged 45-65 years with Graves' hyperthyroidism. Both conserved end residues are part of each CDR3. The D gene is left open where the match is weak. Rows give clone size only sometimes, using once, few, many, or a class for an expanded clone.

j_call	d_call	v_call	clone_size	cdr3_nt	cdr3_aa
TRBJ2-1	TRBD2	TRBV27	few	TGTGCCAGCAGTTTACAAGCGGGAGGGCTCTTTGAGCAGTTCTTC	CASSLQAGGLFEQFF
TRBJ2-7	.	TRBV13	few	TGTGCCAGCAGCCCCCACGGAACGGAGCAGTACTTC	CASSPHGTEQYF
TRBJ2-3	TRBD2	TRBV3-1	few	TGTGCCAGCAGCCAAGCCGCGGGAGGGATCACAGATACGCAGTATTTT	CASSQAAGGITDTQYF
TRBJ2-1	.	TRBV25-1	.	TGTGCCAGCAGTGCGACAGGGAGGGGTCGGCGCAATGAGCAGTTCTTC	CASSATGRGRRNEQFF
TRBJ2-7	TRBD2	TRBV19	.	TGTGCCAGTAGTACAGCGGGAGCCAACTACGAGCAGTACTTC	CASSTAGANYEQYF
TRBJ2-7	.	TRBV5-1	.	TGCGCCAGCAGCTTGATGGACGCCGGGGTTTCTTTCTCCTACGAGCAGTACTTC	CASSLMDAGVSFSYEQYF
TRBJ2-5	TRBD1	TRBV11-2	many	TGTGCCAGCAGCTTAGGGACAGGGGGGGAGACCCAGTACTTC	CASSLGTGGETQYF
TRBJ1-1	.	TRBV10-3	.	TGTGCCATCAGTGAGTCAGGCAGGAGGAACACTGAAGCTTTCTTT	CAISESGRRNTEAFF
TRBJ2-3	.	TRBV7-2	many	TGTGCCAGCAGCCGCGGATTACGATACACAGATACGCAGTATTTT	CASSRGLRYTDTQYF
TRBJ2-7	TRBD2	TRBV6-1	many	TGTGCCAGCAGTGGTTCCGGGACTAGCGGAACCTACGAGCAGTACTTC	CASSGSGTSGTYEQYF
TRBJ2-7	.	TRBV6-2/TRBV6-3	many	TGTGCCAGCAAACCACAACTCGTCTCAGAGCAGTACTTC	CASKPQLVSEQYF
TRBJ2-1	.	TRBV11-3	few	TGTGCCAGCAGCTTAGATCAGGGATCTAGTTCCGGTGAGCAGTTCTTC	CASSLDQGSSSGEQFF
TRBJ2-1	.	TRBV7-2	many	TGTGCCAGCAGCTTCGCCAGGGGTGATTACAATGAGCAGTTCTTC	CASSFARGDYNEQFF
TRBJ2-7	TRBD1	TRBV2	many	TGTGCCAGCAGAGGAGGACAGGGGACTTGGGAGCAGTACTTC	CASRGGQGTWEQYF
TRBJ2-1	TRBD2	TRBV12-3/TRBV12-4	few	TGTGCCAGCACCCCAGCGGGACGGTCCTACAATGAGCAGTTCTTC	CASTPAGRSYNEQFF
TRBJ2-1	TRBD2	TRBV9	few	TGTGCCAGCAGCCAGAGAGCGGGAGGGCAGTACAATGAGCAGTTCTTC	CASSQRAGGQYNEQFF
TRBJ2-6	TRBD2	TRBV19	few	TGTGCCAGTAGTCGGACTAGCGGGGGTACCCGCTCTGGGGCCAACGTCCTGACTTTC	CASSRTSGGTRSGANVLTF
TRBJ1-6	.	TRBV19	.	TGTGCCAGTACGACAGCATATAATTCACCCCTCCACTTT	CASTTAYNSPLHF
TRBJ2-1	.	TRBV3-1	many	TGTGCCAGCAGCCAAGAAGGGTACAATGAGCAGTTCTTC	CASSQEGYNEQFF
TRBJ1-4	.	TRBV7-2	many	TGTGCCAGCAGCGCACACAGAGAAGAAAAACTGTTTTTT	CASSAHREEKLFF
TRBJ2-2	TRBD2	TRBV5-8	many	TGTGCCAGCAGCTGGACTAGCGGTAACACCGGGGAGCTGTTTTTT	CASSWTSGNTGELFF
TRBJ2-1	TRBD2	TRBV12-3/TRBV12-4	many	TGTGCCAGCAGGGTATCGGGACTAGCGGGAGGGCCCTACAATGAGCAGTTCTTC	CASRVSGLAGGPYNEQFF
TRBJ2-2	.	TRBV30	.	TGTGCCTGGAGTGCCACACAGAAAACCGGGGAGCTGTTTTTT	CAWSATQKTGELFF
TRBJ2-7	.	TRBV6-5	few	TGTGCCAGCAGTTACTCGCAGGACTACGAGCAGTACTTC	CASSYSQDYEQYF
TRBJ2-5	.	TRBV4-1	.	TGCGCCAGCAGCCAAGTGGGGGCCGGAGGACAAGAGACCCAGTACTTC	CASSQVGAGGQETQYF
TRBJ1-2	TRBD1	TRBV29-1	few	TGCAGCACTGGGGAGGGGGCCGTCTTTGGCTACACCTTC	CSTGEGAVFGYTF
TRBJ2-3	TRBD2	TRBV13	.	TGTGCCAGCAGTACCCCCGGGACTAGCGGCATGAAGGTCCCAGATACGCAGTATTTT	CASSTPGTSGMKVPDTQYF
TRBJ1-5	.	TRBV7-9	.	TGTGCCAGCAGCTGGGAATCGTATAGCAATCAGCCCCAGCATTTT	CASSWESYSNQPQHF
TRBJ1-2	.	TRBV30	.	TGTGCCTGGAGTAAGGGGGGCGCCGGCTATGGCTACACCTTC	CAWSKGGAGYGYTF
TRBJ2-1	TRBD1	TRBV6-1	.	TGTGCCAGTCTCTGGGGGCAGGGGGTGTACAATGAGCAGTTCTTC	CASLWGQGVYNEQFF
TRBJ1-1	.	TRBV2	many	TGTGCCAGCAGTTTTACCAGGACGAACACTGAAGCTTTCTTT	CASSFTRTNTEAFF
TRBJ1-1	.	TRBV6-1	.	TGTGCCAGCACTCCAGCCCGTACGAACACTGAAGCTTTCTTT	CASTPARTNTEAFF
TRBJ1-5	TRBD1	TRBV20-1	.	TGCAGTGCTAGAGTAAGGGACAGCTCTAATCAGCCCCAGCATTTT	CSARVRDSSNQPQHF
TRBJ2-7	TRBD2	TRBV12-3/TRBV12-4	.	TGTGCCAGCAGTTTAGGACTTGGGACTATCTACGAGCAGTACTTC	CASSLGLGTIYEQYF
TRBJ1-1	TRBD1	TRBV6-1	many	TGTGCCAGCAGCTTACCGACAGGGGGACTCATGAACACTGAAGCTTTCTTT	CASSLPTGGLMNTEAFF
TRBJ1-1	.	TRBV12-3/TRBV12-4	many	TGTGCCAGCAGTTTAGGGGAAGGCAGGGGCGGAACTGAAGCTTTCTTT	CASSLGEGRGGTEAFF
TRBJ1-1	TRBD1	TRBV10-3	.	TGTGCAAACAGGGGGCCGGACACTGAAGCTTTCTTT	CANRGPDTEAFF
TRBJ1-4	.	TRBV5-4	few	TGTGCCAGCAGCTTGCACGATCGACCTGGGAATGAAAAACTGTTTTTT	CASSLHDRPGNEKLFF
TRBJ2-6	.	TRBV6-2/TRBV6-3	.	TGTGCCAGCAGTTACTCGACGGGCTCTGGGGCCAACGTCCTGACTTTC	CASSYSTGSGANVLTF
TRBJ2-1	TRBD2	TRBV3-1	few	TGTGCCAGCAGCCAAGAAGCGGGGCTCCACAATGAGCAGTTCTTC	CASSQEAGLHNEQFF
TRBJ1-1	TRBD1	TRBV7-2	many	TGTGCCAGCAGCTCCCAGACAGGGGTCACTGAAGCTTTCTTT	CASSSQTGVTEAFF
TRBJ2-7	.	TRBV3-1	few	TGTGCCAGCAGCCGGACGACAACCCGGGGCTACGAGCAGTACTTC	CASSRTTTRGYEQYF
TRBJ2-5	.	TRBV5-1	.	TGCGCCAGCAGCCTCGGACAGTCCAAAGAGACCCAGTACTTC	CASSLGQSKETQYF
TRBJ2-3	TRBD2	TRBV10-1	few	TGCGCCAGCAGTGAGGGGGGACTACGTAGCACAGATACGCAGTATTTT	CASSEGGLRSTDTQYF
TRBJ2-3	.	TRBV20-1	.	TGCAGTGCTAGAAGGGATACGCAGTATTTT	CSARRDTQYF
TRBJ2-7	TRBD2	TRBV7-8	many	TGTGCCATTGGACTAGCGGGTTTCAACGAGCAGTACTTC	CAIGLAGFNEQYF
TRBJ2-7	.	TRBV28	many	TGTGCCAGCAGTTTAGACGTCGCACGCTACGAGCAGTACTTC	CASSLDVARYEQYF
TRBJ2-1	TRBD2	TRBV7-2	few	TGTGCCAGCAGCCTTCGACTAGCGGGAGGGCCGGATGAGCAGTTCTTC	CASSLRLAGGPDEQFF
TRBJ2-2	.	TRBV7-2	.	TGTGCCAGCAGCCCAACTTCTCAGACTACGAACACCGGGGAGCTGTTTTTT	CASSPTSQTTNTGELFF
TRBJ2-1	TRBD2	TRBV19	few	TGTGCCAGTAGTATTTCGGGACTAGCGGAAAGAGAGCAGTTCTTC	CASSISGLAEREQFF
TRBJ1-1	.	TRBV28	.	TGTGCCAGCAGTCCCCTGAGAGGGACGAACACTGAAGCTTTCTTT	CASSPLRGTNTEAFF
TRBJ1-1	.	TRBV5-5	many	TGTGCCAGCAGCCTACAGGGAGGGGACACTGAAGCTTTCTTT	CASSLQGGDTEAFF
TRBJ1-2	.	TRBV19	.	TGTGCCAGTAGCAGGACGCTTAACTATGGCTACACCTTC	CASSRTLNYGYTF
TRBJ2-1	TRBD2	TRBV25-1	.	TGTGCCAGCAGTGAATCGGCGGGAGCCTACAATGAGCAGTTCTTC	CASSESAGAYNEQFF
TRBJ2-7	TRBD1	TRBV13	.	TGTGCCAGCAGTCGAGGTGGGACAGGGACCTACGAGCAGTACTTC	CASSRGGTGTYEQYF
TRBJ2-7	TRBD2	TRBV11-2	.	TGTGCCAGCAGCTTCAGTTTACGGACTAGCGGGACCTACGAGCAGTACTTC	CASSFSLRTSGTYEQYF
TRBJ2-1	TRBD2	TRBV5-1	many	TGCGCCAGCAGCTTAAGCATAGCGGGAGGGTACTACAATGAGCAGTTCTTC	CASSLSIAGGYYNEQFF